This T cell receptor (beta chain) came from a study of shared clonotypes between healthy human individuals. Looking at the study overall: Participating donors consisted of a couple of women and a few men aged 18 to 49. Study results and caveats: Sampling included only blood; tissue repertoires likely differ.

The CD4+ fraction was divided into a CD45RA+ naive subset and a CD45RA-negative memory subset. Trimming shortened V by 4 bases and J by 0 bases, and 14 bases separated the two germline ends. Germline values: CDR1 SGHTA, CDR2 FQGNSA. CDR3 length equals 16 residues. The authors ran the assay at deep level. Generated by immunoSEQ multiplex PCR, the TCRdb table keeps only in-frame clones and is missing some. Counted here are about 980,000 clones, approximately 80% occurring once; the ten biggest clones make up approximately 1.5%. Points on this clone: Its antigen is still unknown.

The rearrangement links TRBV7-2 to TRBJ2-3; D is ambiguous. This TCR was sampled from a man between 18 and 29 years old in good health. Specimen: memory CD4+ T cells sorted from blood. Subset: CD45RA-negative fraction. The CDR3 spells CASSSLGRISTDTQYF. In DNA form, the CDR3 reads TGTGCCAGCAGCTCCCTTGGCCGGATAAGCACAGATACGCAGTATTTT.